The clone carrying this T cell receptor (beta chain) was seen repeatedly, ten times or more. CDR1 DFQATT and CDR2 SNEGSKA come from the germline V gene (reference sequence). V shed 2 bases and J 4 bases; nucleotides not matched to a gene: 6. CDR3 size: 14 residues. The data stem from a study of T cells in Graves' hyperthyroidism and ophthalmopathy. It was RNA transcripts that yielded the amplified TCR beta CDR3 regions. First-round RT-PCR with HTBI primers amplified the TCR CDR3 region. A single record per CDR3 protein comes from TCRdb applying MiXCR to the multiplex PCR reads. In the table there are about 320,000 distinct CDR3 sequences, over 15% of which are singletons.

The sequenced material came from blood. This TCR came from a man aged 25-45 years with Graves' hyperthyroidism. This sequence joins TRBV20-1 and TRBJ2-5; 8 bases match TRBD1. CDR3 sequence reads: CSARLQGVRETQYF. In nucleotides, the CDR3 is TGCAGTGCTAGACTACAGGGGGTCAGAGAGACCCAGTACTTC.